The sequence of this T cell receptor beta chain was determined in a study of CD8 T cells in ankylosing spondylitis. Findings and limits, study-wide: Reportedly, significant enrichment of disease-linked clones occurred in matched ankylosing spondylitis synovial fluid. Disease-linked clones bore a CD8+ phenotype and were relatively rare in peripheral blood. What appeared characteristic of ankylosing spondylitis blood was a TCR beta motif of seven to nine highly homologous variants.

This clonotype was found many times. The antigen is unknown. Trimming cost V 1 base and J 6 bases, with 9 bases left between them. The CDR3 is 14 amino acids. Quantitative 5'-RACE was performed with molecular barcodes, and it yielded the TCR beta libraries. TCRdb passed the 5' RACE reads through MiXCR, listing each CDR3 protein once. The data hold a few hundred thousand distinct CDR3 sequences, with around 11% observed a single time. The material sequenced was blood, either unsorted or a sorted T cell fraction (not recorded which). This receptor was taken from a male donor with ankylosing spondylitis or in good health (not recorded which). The chain joins TRBV12-3 or TRBV12-4 to TRBJ2-2; a weak D match, TRBD1 (6 bases). This CDR3 is CASSLVNRAGELFF. CDR3 sequence (DNA): TGTGCCAGCAGTTTAGTCAACAGGGCCGGGGAGCTGTTTTTT.